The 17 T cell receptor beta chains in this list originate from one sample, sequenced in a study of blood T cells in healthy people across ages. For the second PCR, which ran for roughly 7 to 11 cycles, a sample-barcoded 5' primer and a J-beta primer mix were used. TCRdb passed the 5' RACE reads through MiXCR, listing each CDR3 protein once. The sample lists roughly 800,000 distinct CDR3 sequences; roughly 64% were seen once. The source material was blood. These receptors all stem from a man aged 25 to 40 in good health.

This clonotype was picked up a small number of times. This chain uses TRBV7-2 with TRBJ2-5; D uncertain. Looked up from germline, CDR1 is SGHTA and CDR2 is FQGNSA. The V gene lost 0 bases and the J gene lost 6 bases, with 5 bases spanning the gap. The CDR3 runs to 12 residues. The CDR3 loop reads CASSLAEKTQYF. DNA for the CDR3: TGTGCCAGCAGCTTAGCGGAAAAGACCCAGTACTTC.

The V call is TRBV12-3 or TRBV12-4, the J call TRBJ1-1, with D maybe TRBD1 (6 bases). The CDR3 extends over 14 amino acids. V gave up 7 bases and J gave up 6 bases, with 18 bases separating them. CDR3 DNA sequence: TGTGCCAGCACCGTCAGGGGTGGCTCAGCTGAAGCTTTCTTT. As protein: CASTVRGGSAEAFF.

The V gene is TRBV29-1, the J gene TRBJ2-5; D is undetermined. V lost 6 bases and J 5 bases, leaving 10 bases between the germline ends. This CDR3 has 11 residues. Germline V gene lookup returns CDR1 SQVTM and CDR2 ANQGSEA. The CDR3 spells CSVADEETQYF. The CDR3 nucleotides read TGCAGCGTCGCTGACGAGGAGACCCAGTACTTC.

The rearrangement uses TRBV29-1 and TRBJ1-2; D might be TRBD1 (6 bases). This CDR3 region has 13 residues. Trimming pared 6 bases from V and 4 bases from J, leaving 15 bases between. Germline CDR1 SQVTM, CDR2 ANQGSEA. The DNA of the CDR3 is TGCAGCGTGGACAGAATCGAGGCCTATGGCTACACCTTC. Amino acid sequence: CSVDRIEAYGYTF.

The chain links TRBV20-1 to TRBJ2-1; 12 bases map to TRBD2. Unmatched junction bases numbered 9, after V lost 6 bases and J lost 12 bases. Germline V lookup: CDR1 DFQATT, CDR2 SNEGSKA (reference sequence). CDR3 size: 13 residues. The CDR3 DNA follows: TGCAGTGCCCACCGACTAGCGGGAGATCGGCAGTTCTTC. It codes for CSAHRLAGDRQFF.

In DNA form, the CDR3 reads TGTGCCAGCAGCAAGGGACACAACACAGATACGCAGTATTTT. Translation gives CASSKGHNTDTQYF. V is TRBV7-2 and J is TRBJ2-3; the D gene is possibly TRBD1 (6 bases). This CDR3 spans 14 amino acids. Trimming pared 5 bases from V and 2 bases from J, leaving 11 bases between. Germline values: CDR1 SGHTA, CDR2 FQGNSA.

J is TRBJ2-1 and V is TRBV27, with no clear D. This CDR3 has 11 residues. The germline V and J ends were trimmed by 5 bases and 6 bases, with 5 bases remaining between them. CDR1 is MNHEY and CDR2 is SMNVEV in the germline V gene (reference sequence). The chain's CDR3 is CASSTFNEQFF. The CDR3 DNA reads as TGTGCCAGCAGTACCTTCAATGAGCAGTTCTTC.

The CDR3 region has the DNA TGCGCCAGCAGCCAGGGGCTAGCGGGAGTTCCGACCTACGAGCAGTACTTC. Its protein is CASSQGLAGVPTYEQYF. The V gene is TRBV4-3, the J gene TRBJ2-5, with TRBD2 matching 10 bases. The DNA end favors TRBJ2-7, so the J call may be wrong. CDR3 length equals 17 residues. Germline CDR1 LGHNA, CDR2 YSLEER.

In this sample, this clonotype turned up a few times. CDR3 residues: CASSGQGANSPLHF. CDR3 DNA: TGTGCCAGCAGTGGACAGGGGGCGAATTCACCCCTCCACTTT. The rearrangement joins TRBV12-3 or TRBV12-4 to TRBJ1-6; 11 nucleotides match TRBD1. The junction had 1 base not matched to a gene; V was cut back by 5 bases and J by 7 bases. The CDR3 is 14 residues long.

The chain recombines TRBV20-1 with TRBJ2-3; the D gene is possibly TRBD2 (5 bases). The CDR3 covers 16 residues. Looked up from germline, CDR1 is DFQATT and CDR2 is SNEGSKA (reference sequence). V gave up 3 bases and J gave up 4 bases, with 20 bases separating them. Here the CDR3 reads CSASPLRVLFADTQYF. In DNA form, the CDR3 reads TGCAGTGCTAGTCCCCTGAGGGTTTTGTTCGCAGATACGCAGTATTTT.

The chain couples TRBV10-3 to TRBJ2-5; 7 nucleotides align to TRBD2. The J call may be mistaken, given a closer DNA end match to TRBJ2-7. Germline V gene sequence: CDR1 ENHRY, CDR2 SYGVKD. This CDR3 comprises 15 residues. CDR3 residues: CAISGVSGNAYEQYF. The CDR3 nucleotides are TGTGCCATCAGTGGGGTGAGCGGGAATGCCTACGAGCAGTACTTC.

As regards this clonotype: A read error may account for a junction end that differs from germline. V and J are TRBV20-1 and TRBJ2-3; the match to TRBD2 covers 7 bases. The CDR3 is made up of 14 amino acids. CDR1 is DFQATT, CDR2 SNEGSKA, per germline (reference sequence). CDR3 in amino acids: CSTRLATSTDTQYF. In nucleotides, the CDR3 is TGCAGTACTAGACTAGCTACTAGCACAGATACGCAGTATTTT.

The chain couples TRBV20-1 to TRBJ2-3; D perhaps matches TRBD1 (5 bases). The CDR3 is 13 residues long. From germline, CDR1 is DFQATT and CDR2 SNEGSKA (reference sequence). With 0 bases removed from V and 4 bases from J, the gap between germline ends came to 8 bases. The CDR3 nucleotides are TGCAGTGCTAGAGACACAGGATCAGATACGCAGTATTTT. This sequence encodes CSARDTGSDTQYF.

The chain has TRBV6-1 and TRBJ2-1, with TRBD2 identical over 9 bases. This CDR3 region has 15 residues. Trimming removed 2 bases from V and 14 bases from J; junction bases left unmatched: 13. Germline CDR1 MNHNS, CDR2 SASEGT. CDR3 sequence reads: CASSEYFGLATGEFF. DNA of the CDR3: TGTGCCAGCAGTGAATATTTTGGACTAGCGACCGGGGAGTTCTTC.

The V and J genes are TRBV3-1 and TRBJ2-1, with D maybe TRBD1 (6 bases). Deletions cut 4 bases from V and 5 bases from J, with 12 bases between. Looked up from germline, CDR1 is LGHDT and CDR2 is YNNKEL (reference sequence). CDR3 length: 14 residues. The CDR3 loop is CASSRRTVHNEQFF. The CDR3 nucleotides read TGTGCCAGCAGCCGCAGGACAGTCCACAATGAGCAGTTCTTC.

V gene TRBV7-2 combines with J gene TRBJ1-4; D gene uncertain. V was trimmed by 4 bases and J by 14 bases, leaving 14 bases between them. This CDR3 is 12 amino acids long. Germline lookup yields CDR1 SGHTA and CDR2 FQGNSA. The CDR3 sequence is CASSSRTGRLFF. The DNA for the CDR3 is TGTGCCAGCAGCTCAAGAACCGGGAGGCTGTTTTTT.

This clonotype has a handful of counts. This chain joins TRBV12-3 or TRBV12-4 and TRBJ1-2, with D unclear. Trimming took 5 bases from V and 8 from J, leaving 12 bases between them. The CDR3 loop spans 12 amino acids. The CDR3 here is CASSQRTIGYTF. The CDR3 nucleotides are TGTGCCAGCAGTCAACGGACTATAGGCTACACCTTC.